The rows below give T cell receptor beta chains drawn from one sample of a study of CD8 T cells in Susac syndrome. TCRdb ran MiXCR on the immunoSEQ multiplex PCR reads and lists one entry per CDR3 protein. Of under 95,000 distinct CDR3 sequences detected, approximately 95% appear once; the ten largest clones hold under 0.6%. Sample: CD8+ T cells from PBMCs. These receptors were obtained from a human donor with Susac syndrome. Both conserved end residues are part of each CDR3.

j_gene,v_gene,CDR3aa
TRBJ2-1,TRBV20-1,CSAPHSYNEQFF
TRBJ1-1,TRBV30,CAWERGATEAFF
TRBJ1-1,TRBV2,CASRGTEAFF
TRBJ2-7,TRBV4-2,CASSQLKGSGEYEQYF
TRBJ2-3,TRBV4-3,CASSQEIIPDTQYF
TRBJ2-3,TRBV20-1,CSAARVAGVWDTQYF
TRBJ1-2,TRBV6-6,CASSSDRVDYTF
TRBJ2-5,TRBV20-1,CSARPANIQGPETQYF
TRBJ2-1,TRBV4-2,CASSHPVGEQFF
TRBJ2-1,TRBV20-1,CSAPDPPASGDYNEQFF
TRBJ2-7,TRBV5-4,CASSLGREFPYEQYF
TRBJ2-7,TRBV27,CASRTTTYEQYF
TRBJ2-1,TRBV6-5,CASSYVEGGLNEQFF
TRBJ1-2,TRBV5-1,CASSDEARATF
TRBJ2-7,TRBV5-1,CASSLGPEPGEQYF
TRBJ2-5,TRBV9,CASSVADVATQYF
TRBJ1-1,TRBV3-1,CASSYPGLEAFF
TRBJ1-2,TRBV9,CASSANRDYTF
TRBJ2-5,TRBV11-1,CASCPYRAAGQETQYF
TRBJ2-1,TRBV28,CASSLEREGSYNEQFF
TRBJ2-1,TRBV20-1,CSARALAGAYNEQFF
TRBJ1-4,TRBV7-9,CASSSNAATTNEKLFF
TRBJ2-3,TRBV5-4,CASSFLGGGPDTQYF
TRBJ2-7,TRBV7-2,CASSPDAYLREQYF
TRBJ1-4,TRBV6-5,CASSFGTGATNEKLFF
TRBJ2-7,TRBV4-2,CASSQEEQSYSYEQYF
TRBJ2-7,TRBV7-2,CASSLTGAGAEQYF
TRBJ2-1,TRBV7-9,CASSLGGLPYNEQFF
TRBJ2-7,TRBV15,CATSRVSGRGYEQYF
TRBJ2-7,TRBV3-1,CASSQESGYEQYF
TRBJ1-2,TRBV6-5,CASSTGTGSGYGYTF
TRBJ2-5,TRBV7-8,CASSFAGQNQETQYF
TRBJ1-4,TRBV5-6,CASSPQGGEKLFF
TRBJ2-7,TRBV20-1,CSADGDKSSYEQYF
TRBJ2-1,TRBV4-3,CASSQEKGYFNEQFF
TRBJ2-6,TRBV30,CAWGSGANVLTF
TRBJ2-3,TRBV20-1,CSAIPGLEGSTDTQYF
TRBJ2-1,TRBV5-1,CASSYPGTGGHYNEQFF
TRBJ2-1,TRBV29-1,CSVPLNYNEQFF
TRBJ2-1,TRBV15,CATSRSPTSGVYNEQFF
TRBJ2-1,TRBV9,CASSVEDREYYNEQFF